The TCR beta chain under discussion was sequenced for a study of T-cell reconstitution after alpha-beta-depleted transplantation in children. Overall study results and limits: Several hundred rapidly expanded clones from non-depleted graft cells reportedly supplied alpha-beta T cells about two months post-transplant. Fresh T-cell production supplied most of the T-cell counts and diversity seen one year after transplant.

The library targeted TCRbeta and was prepared with unique molecular identifiers. TCRdb fed the PCR reads into MiXCR, producing one record per CDR3 protein. The sample lists approximately 82,000 distinct CDR3 sequences, around 18% occurring once. This clonotype has a handful of counts. Antigen specificity is unknown. The CDR3 sequence is 15 residues long. V dropped 3 bases and J dropped 0 bases, with 12 bases sitting between them. Germline V gives CDR1 SNHLY, CDR2 FYNNEI. The receptor comes from a male patient aged 2 to 9 who had a stem cell transplant for acute lymphoblastic leukemia, so the T cells may come from the graft donor. The input for sequencing was PBMCs, mostly from graft donor cells, taken 360 days after TCRalphabeta/CD19-depleted stem cell transplant. The rearrangement joins TRBV2 to TRBJ2-7; unclear D gene. The CDR3 DNA reads as TGTGCCAGCAGTGATAACACTCCTAGCTCCTACGAGCAGTACTTC. Protein sequence: CASSDNTPSSYEQYF.